This TCR beta chain was recorded in a study of cytomegalovirus exposure and HLA in healthy donors. The PCR had 60 Vbeta and 13 Jbeta primers. Measured with immunoSEQ multiplex PCR; TCRdb has only the in-frame clones, and not every one. The sample has 140,000 to 150,000 clones, roughly 80% seen once. Trimming cost V 6 bases and J 0 bases; bases outside gene matches: 7. The CDR3 length is 15 residues. Germline V lookup: CDR1 MNHEY, CDR2 SVGAGI. The chain recombines TRBV6-5 with TRBJ1-2, with 7 positions matching TRBD1. Sequencing used PBMCs. The sequence derives from a woman aged 40-49 years in good health and CMV-seropositive. The DNA of the CDR3 is TGTGCCAGCAGCAGGGGACAGCAAGCTAACTATGGCTACACCTTC. This encodes CASSRGQQANYGYTF.